The sequence of this T cell receptor beta chain was determined in a study of a mutant IDH1 vaccine in newly diagnosed glioma. Across the study: Antecedent treatment encompassed radiotherapy, temozolomide, or their combination; the majority received both.

Only in-frame clones appear in the TCRdb table, and some are missing; sequencing was by immunoSEQ multiplex PCR. The sample shows around 60,000 clones, about four fifths of them seen only once. This CDR3 region has 16 residues. The germline V gene encodes CDR1 GTSNPN and CDR2 SVGIG (reference sequence). V lost 2 bases and J lost 0, with 14 bases in between. As to this clone: Its cognate antigen is unknown.

Sample time point: week 35, safety follow-up. Alongside topical imiquimod, each dose of vaccine comprised 300 ug of mutant IDH1 20-mer peptide. The sample here was PBMCs, taken from a glioma patient whose treatment included an IDH1 peptide vaccine. The origin of this receptor is a man in his forties with glioma. This sequence joins TRBV30 and TRBJ2-1, with D unresolved. Here the CDR3 reads CAWSPIVSSSYNEQFF. Here the CDR3 DNA reads TGTGCCTGGAGTCCCATCGTCTCCTCCTCCTACAATGAGCAGTTCTTC.